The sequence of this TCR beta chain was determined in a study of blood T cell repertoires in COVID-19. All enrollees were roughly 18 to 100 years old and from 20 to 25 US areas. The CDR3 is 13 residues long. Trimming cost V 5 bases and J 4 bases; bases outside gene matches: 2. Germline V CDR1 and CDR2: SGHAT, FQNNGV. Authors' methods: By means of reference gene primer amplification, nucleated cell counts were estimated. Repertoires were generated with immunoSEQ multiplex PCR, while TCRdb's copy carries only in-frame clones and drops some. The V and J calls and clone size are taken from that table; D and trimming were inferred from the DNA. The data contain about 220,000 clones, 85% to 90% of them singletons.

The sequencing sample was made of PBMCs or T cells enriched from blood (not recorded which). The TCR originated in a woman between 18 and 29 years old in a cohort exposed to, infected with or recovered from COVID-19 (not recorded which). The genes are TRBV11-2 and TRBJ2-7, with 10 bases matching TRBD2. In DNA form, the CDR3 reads TGTGCCAGCAGCGGACTAGCGGAATACGAGCAGTACTTC. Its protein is CASSGLAEYEQYF.